These 2 T cell receptor beta chains originate from one sample sequenced in a study of cytomegalovirus exposure and HLA in healthy donors. PCR employed 60 Vbeta and 13 Jbeta primers. Clones were sequenced by immunoSEQ multiplex PCR, and TCRdb holds only the in-frame ones, with some missing. The sample lists 130,000 to 150,000 clones; around four fifths were seen once. The specimen was PBMCs. Receptors were obtained from a male donor in good health and CMV-seronegative.

This chain links TRBV29-1 with TRBJ1-4; D perhaps matches TRBD1 (5 bases). Germline loops: CDR1 SQVTM, CDR2 ANQGSEA. Trimming cost V 3 bases and J 8 bases, with 16 bases left between them. This CDR3 contains 14 residues. The chain's CDR3 is CSVELQGGKEKLFF. The CDR3, as DNA: TGCAGCGTTGAGTTGCAGGGTGGCAAGGAAAAACTGTTTTTT.

The gene calls are TRBV19 and TRBJ1-2; 7 bases agree with TRBD1. V lost 9 bases, J lost 5 bases, and 3 bases stayed unmatched. CDR1 is LNHDA and CDR2 is SQIVND in the germline V gene (reference sequence). The CDR3 sequence is 11 residues long. CDR3 loop: CASRQGYGYTF. CDR3 sequence (DNA): TGTGCCAGCCGACAGGGATATGGCTACACCTTC.